This TCR beta chain was documented in a study of response to subunit inactivated influenza vaccine. This clonotype has only a few counts. There are 12 residues in the CDR3. Germline CDR1 and CDR2: SGHRS and YFSETQ. V shed 7 bases and J 4 bases; nucleotides not matched to a gene: 4. Using its own MiXCR run on the RT-PCR reads, TCRdb lists one record per CDR3 protein. The sample lists hundreds of thousands of distinct CDR3 sequences, 7.6% occurring once. Source: PBMCs from blood, taken about 24 months after vaccination. The sequence derives from a man in his fifties or sixties who received an inactivated influenza vaccine. The chain combines TRBV5-1 with TRBJ1-2; 7 bases are a match to TRBD1. The CDR3 DNA reads TGCGCCAGCTCCGGGACAGTCTATGGCTACACCTTC. Amino acids: CASSGTVYGYTF.